This TCR beta chain was sequenced in a study of T cells in Graves' hyperthyroidism and ophthalmopathy. There were TCR beta CDR3 regions amplified from RNA transcripts. HTBI primers were the set used in a first-round RT-PCR of the TCR CDR3. TCRdb reprocessed the multiplex PCR reads via MiXCR and lists one record per CDR3 protein. This table has 300,000 to 350,000 distinct CDR3 sequences, approximately 13% appearing once. Germline V lookup: CDR1 DFQATT, CDR2 SNEGSKA (reference sequence). Trimming removed 0 bases at V and 1 base at J, with 15 bases between. The CDR3 loop spans 16 amino acids. The source of this sequence is a woman aged 25 to 39 with Graves' hyperthyroidism. The sequencing sample was made of blood. This sequence joins TRBV20-1 and TRBJ1-1; maybe TRBD1 (6 bases). The CDR3 region has the DNA TGCAGTGCTAGAGAGGGGGCGACGGCTCAGAACACTGAAGCTTTCTTT. Residues: CSAREGATAQNTEAFF.